The 21 T cell receptor beta chains presented below share a single source sample, sequenced in a study of immune cell composition in non-small cell lung cancer. Normal lung sampling was at least 3 cm from the tumour, as distant as possible. Generated by immunoSEQ multiplex PCR, the TCRdb table keeps only in-frame clones and is missing some. Among around 2,500 clones, just under 75% were seen once, and the ten largest hold 10% to 15%. The material sequenced was non-adjacent lung tissue. The receptors stem from a human donor with non-small cell lung cancer.

J is TRBJ2-2 and V is TRBV10-3; 9 nucleotides align to TRBD1. Germline lookup yields CDR1 ENHRY and CDR2 SYGVKD. CDR3 length equals 14 residues. The V segment lost 5 bases and the J segment 3 bases; nucleotides outside the gene matches: 1. CDR3 sequence reads: CAISRTGDTGELFF. CDR3 nucleotide sequence: TGTGCCATCAGTCGGACAGGGGACACCGGGGAGCTGTTTTTT.

The chain employs TRBV28 and TRBJ1-4, with D maybe TRBD1 (6 bases). V lost 5 bases, J lost 8 bases, and 18 bases lay in between. Germline V gives CDR1 MDHEN, CDR2 SYDVKM. The CDR3 length is 15 residues. The CDR3 DNA reads TGTGCCAGCAGTCCCCCGGGGAGGGGGTCCGAAAAACTGTTTTTT. This gives the protein CASSPPGRGSEKLFF.

This chain uses TRBV7-8 with TRBJ1-2; 7 nucleotides line up with TRBD1. This CDR3 has 15 amino acids. V lost 4 bases, J lost 3 bases, and 8 bases stayed unmatched. Germline V gene sequence: CDR1 SGHVS, CDR2 FQNEAQ. CDR3 amino acids: CASSSETGLDYGYTF. The DNA for the CDR3 is TGTGCCAGCAGCTCAGAGACAGGGTTGGACTATGGCTACACCTTC.

The chain joins TRBV6-5 to TRBJ1-1, with 11 bases identical to TRBD1. Germline CDR1 and CDR2: MNHEY and SVGAGI. The CDR3 is made up of 15 amino acids. Germline trimming cut 7 bases from V and 3 bases from J; bases unmatched to any gene: 7. The CDR3 nucleotides read TGTGCCAGCACTCCGGGACAGGGGGGTTACACTGAAGCTTTCTTT. Translated: CASTPGQGGYTEAFF.

This chain uses TRBV28 with TRBJ1-2; possible D gene TRBD1, 6 bases. The CDR3 is 14 amino acids. V dropped 6 bases and J dropped 7 bases, with 18 bases sitting between them. Germline CDR1 reads MDHEN; CDR2 reads SYDVKM. CDR3 DNA: TGTGCCAGCAGAAAGGGGGGAGGGGTAGTTGGCTACACCTTC. Translation gives CASRKGGGVVGYTF.

The chain has TRBV4-2 and TRBJ2-2; 8 bases match TRBD2. CDR3 length: 17 amino acids. In germline, CDR1 is LGHNA, CDR2 YNFKEQ. Trimming took 0 bases from V and 2 from J; bases not matched to a gene: 5. The CDR3 here is CASSQDGSGANTGELFF. The CDR3 nucleotides are TGTGCCAGCAGCCAAGATGGTAGCGGGGCTAACACCGGGGAGCTGTTTTTT.

J is TRBJ2-1 and V is TRBV29-1; 9 nucleotides match TRBD2. Germline CDR1 is SQVTM and CDR2 is ANQGSEA. The CDR3 has 15 residues. V lost 4 bases to trimming and J lost 1 base; unmatched junction nucleotides: 5. The CDR3 nucleotides are TGCAGCGTTGGCTCCGCGGGGGGGTCCTACAATGAGCAGTTCTTC. Protein sequence: CSVGSAGGSYNEQFF.

The CDR3 loop reads CAVPQGSNEKLFF. The CDR3 nucleotides read TGTGCCGTTCCTCAGGGGTCTAATGAAAAACTGTTTTTT. This chain joins TRBV7-9 and TRBJ1-4; D might be TRBD1 (6 bases). Germline CDR1 SEHNR, CDR2 FQNEAQ (reference sequence). The CDR3 is 13 residues long. V lost 11 bases and J 3 bases, leaving 13 bases between the germline ends. Based on the CDR3 plus reference TRBV7-9 and TRBJ1-4, the full variable domain is DTGVSQNPRHKITKRGQNVTFRCDPISEHNRLYWYRQTLGQGPEFLTYFQNEAQLEKSRLLSDRFSAERPKGSFSTLEIQRTEQGDSAMYLCAVPQGSNEKLFFGSGTQLSVL.

The V and J genes are TRBV28 and TRBJ2-7; TRBD2 matches 7 bases. The CDR3 runs 18 residues. V lost 2 bases and J lost 0; bases outside the gene matches: 13. Germline assignment: CDR1 MDHEN and CDR2 SYDVKM. This CDR3 reads CASSLAPLSSGSSYEQYF. DNA for the CDR3: TGTGCCAGCAGTTTAGCCCCATTATCTAGCGGTAGCTCCTACGAGCAGTACTTC.

The genes are TRBV2 and TRBJ2-3; D might be TRBD2 (6 bases). V shed 6 bases and J shed 4 bases, with 8 bases lying between them. Germline assignment: CDR1 SNHLY and CDR2 FYNNEI. The length of the CDR3 is 12 residues. DNA of the CDR3: TGTGCCAGCAGAGCTAGCGCAGATACGCAGTATTTT. This gives the protein CASRASADTQYF.

V and J are TRBV6-5 and TRBJ2-7; 10 bases match TRBD1. V was pared by 6 bases and J by 2 bases, with 7 bases of the junction left unmatched. CDR3 length equals 15 residues. CDR1 and CDR2 from the germline V gene are MNHEY and SVGAGI. The CDR3 DNA follows: TGTGCCAGCAGCCCGGGACAGGGGTTTACCTACGAGCAGTACTTC. Translated: CASSPGQGFTYEQYF.

This clone was seen only a few times. The genes are TRBV7-6 and TRBJ2-3; a weak D match, TRBD2 (5 bases). Looked up from germline, CDR1 is SGHVS and CDR2 is FNYEAQ. V was cut by 0 bases and J by 3 bases, with 13 bases left in between. This CDR3 has 16 amino acids. The CDR3 coding sequence is TGTGCCAGCAGCTTAGCGTCTAGCCGTAGTACAGATACGCAGTATTTT. Translation: CASSLASSRSTDTQYF.

The chain has TRBV7-8 and TRBJ2-5; the match to TRBD1 covers 7 bases. This CDR3 is 13 amino acids long. After removal of 5 bases from V and 5 bases from J, the junction contained 5 bases not matched to a gene. Germline assignment: CDR1 SGHVS and CDR2 FQNEAQ. CDR3 loop: CASSLQGSETQYF. The CDR3 nucleotides are TGTGCCAGCAGCCTACAGGGGTCCGAGACCCAGTACTTC.

The chain recombines TRBV7-2 with TRBJ2-1; no clear D gene. There are 14 residues in the CDR3. V lost 8 bases and J 3 bases, leaving 14 bases between the germline ends. Germline CDR1 reads SGHTA; CDR2 reads FQGNSA. CDR3 nucleotide sequence: TGTGCCAGCGCCCCTAGGTTCAGCTACAATGAGCAGTTCTTC. Translated, it gives CASAPRFSYNEQFF.

The genes are TRBV29-1 and TRBJ2-7, with TRBD1 as a possible D gene (6 bases). CDR3 length equals 13 residues. The germline CDR1 and CDR2 sequences are SQVTM and ANQGSEA. Trimming shortened V by 6 bases and J by 4 bases, and 16 bases separated the two germline ends. Written as DNA, the CDR3 is TGCAGCGTCTACATAGTAGGGGGTTACGAGCAGTACTTC. Amino acid sequence: CSVYIVGGYEQYF.

This clone was seen a few times. This chain connects TRBV6-6 to TRBJ2-7; a weak D match, TRBD2 (6 bases). Germline V gene data show CDR1 as MNHNY and CDR2 as SVGAGI (reference sequence). The CDR3 is made up of 15 amino acids. Trimming stripped 2 bases from V and 4 bases from J, with 15 bases between. In DNA form, the CDR3 reads TGTGCCAGCAGTTACACGAGGGAGGTGGAATACGAGCAGTACTTC. It codes for CASSYTREVEYEQYF.

Here the CDR3 reads CASSPRDKYTGELFF. CDR3 in DNA: TGTGCCAGCAGTCCCCGGGACAAGTACACCGGGGAGCTGTTTTTT. The chain combines TRBV6-6 with TRBJ2-2, with a possible D match to TRBD1 (6 bases). The germline gives CDR1 MNHNY, CDR2 SVGAGI (reference sequence). This CDR3 spans 15 amino acids. Trimming left V 5 bases short and J 3 bases short, with 13 bases between.

In this sample, this clone turned up once. The gene calls are TRBV21-1 and TRBJ2-5; no check of the table's D call, TRBD1, against the DNA was made. TRBV21-1 is marked as a pseudogene. This CDR3 has 19 residues. The chain's CDR3 is CASNKEYYSGTGGEETQYF. CDR3 sequence (DNA): TGTGCCAGCAACAAGGAATACTACTCGGGGACAGGGGGTGAGGAGACCCAGTACTTC.

In the case of this clone: A far larger clone differs by one base, so this is likely a read error. The chain couples TRBV4-2 to TRBJ2-3; 13 nucleotides line up with TRBD2. Germline CDR1 is LGHNA and CDR2 is YNFKEQ. The CDR3 sequence is 16 residues long. J gave up 6 bases and V 5 bases, and 8 bases lay outside the gene matches. In DNA form, the CDR3 reads TGTGCCAGCAGCTTCGAGAGGACTAGCGGGAGTGATACGCAGTATTTT. It yields the protein CASSFERTSGSDTQYF.

The genes are TRBV19 and TRBJ2-3; D perhaps matches TRBD1 (6 bases). Trimming stripped 1 base from V and 5 bases from J, with 7 bases between. The CDR3 has 13 amino acids. The V gene's germline CDR1 is LNHDA and CDR2 SQIVND (reference sequence). The CDR3 DNA reads TGTGCCAGTAGTATAGGGGGGCGAGATACGCAGTATTTT. Amino acid sequence: CASSIGGRDTQYF.

The chain links TRBV7-9 to TRBJ2-2; D not resolved. This CDR3 region has 15 residues. CDR1 is SEHNR, CDR2 FQNEAQ, per germline (reference sequence). Trimming removed 6 bases from V and 4 bases from J, with 15 bases in between. This chain's CDR3 is CASSFTSGPTGELFF. For the CDR3, the DNA is TGTGCCAGCAGTTTCACAAGTGGGCCCACCGGGGAGCTGTTTTTT.